A single sample gave rise to the 21 T cell receptor beta chains below, sequenced in a study of CXCR3-negative and CXCR3-positive naive CD8 T cells (dated by TCRdb to between 2018 and 2020). Study-wide conclusions, independent of this receptor: TRB CDR3s from CXCR3-positive naive cells showed higher hydrophobicity (lower Kidera factor 4), lower energy, and higher strength and volume indices than CXCR3-negative naive cells.

These TCRs are of unknown antigen specificity. Data came from a NextSeq 550. The Human TCR Profiling Kit (MiLaboratory) was used to make UMI-labeled 5' RACE TRB cDNA libraries. After the reads were reprocessed by TCRdb, one entry was made per CDR3 protein sequence, with no DNA. The sample's table lists a count of some 120,000 distinct CDR3 sequences. In total, the top ten clones hold 0.5% to 0.7% of the sample. The sample was naive CXCR3+ CD8+ T cells from blood. The cell subset or site label here, explained by the study, means: CD45RO-CCR7+CD27+CD95- naive CD8+ T cells expressing CXCR3 (TNR3+). The receptors shown here come from a human donor in good health. Some clones in this sample may be carry-over from other donors' samples.

V gene TRBV7-2 combines with J gene TRBJ1-5; the TRBD1 assignment by TCRdb is unverifiable without DNA. The germline gives CDR1 SGHTA, CDR2 FQGNSA. The CDR3 runs 15 residues. The chain's CDR3 is CASSFAGTPNQPQHF.

The V call is TRBV29-1, the J call TRBJ2-2; the TCRdb D gene call, TRBD1, has no DNA to confirm it. CDR1 SQVTM and CDR2 ANQGSEA come from the germline V gene. The CDR3 has 13 residues. CDR3: CSAHGADTGELFF.

The rearrangement links TRBV7-3 to TRBJ2-7. From germline, CDR1 is SGHTA and CDR2 FQGTGA. The CDR3 has 14 amino acids. The CDR3 reads CASSLWGMLGEQYF.

The chain is built from TRBV21-1 and TRBJ1-5. TRBV21-1 is deemed a pseudogene. There are 12 residues in the CDR3. CDR3 in amino acids: CAPRPGNQHQHF.

V is TRBV20-1 and J is TRBJ2-7; lacking DNA, the TRBD2 call made by TCRdb goes unchecked. The germline V gene encodes CDR1 DFQATT and CDR2 SNEGSKA (reference sequence). The CDR3 length is 13 residues. Here the CDR3 reads CSGTGATLNEQYF.

The chain has TRBV6-1 and TRBJ2-7; TCRdb's D gene call, TRBD1, goes unchecked for lack of DNA. Germline CDR1 is MNHNS and CDR2 is SASEGT. The length of the CDR3 is 16 residues. This chain's CDR3 is CASSYGRGGSSYEQYF.

This chain joins TRBV12-3 or TRBV12-4 and TRBJ1-2; TCRdb's assignment of TRBD1 cannot be checked, as there is no DNA. The CDR3 contains 16 residues. The CDR3: CASSLRDRGRLYGYTF.

V and J are TRBV7-8 and TRBJ2-2. In germline, CDR1 is SGHVS, CDR2 FQNEAQ. The CDR3 has 12 residues. This CDR3 reads CASSLASGELFF.

The rearrangement uses TRBV27 and TRBJ2-2; TCRdb returns TRBD1, unconfirmable since there is no DNA. This CDR3 is 13 amino acids long. Germline loops: CDR1 MNHEY, CDR2 SMNVEV (reference sequence). The CDR3 region is CASSTGTTGELFF.

The chain links TRBV7-2 to TRBJ2-1; TCRdb indicates TRBD2, and absent DNA this call remains unverified. The CDR3 is 17 residues long. Germline V lookup: CDR1 SGHTA, CDR2 FQGNSA. CDR3 sequence reads: CASSSRSGGPSDNEQFF.

This sequence joins TRBV2 and TRBJ1-2. CDR3 length: 12 residues. In germline, CDR1 is SNHLY, CDR2 FYNNEI. This CDR3 is CATEALAPFYTF.

V gene TRBV27 combines with J gene TRBJ1-1. The CDR3 has 12 residues. Looked up from germline, CDR1 is MNHEY and CDR2 is SMNVEV (reference sequence). This chain's CDR3 is CATRTGNTEAFF.

The CDR3 loop is CASSPGQVSYEQYF. The rearrangement uses TRBV18 and TRBJ2-7; TCRdb outputs TRBD1, but without DNA this stays unchecked. CDR3 length: 14 amino acids. Germline CDR1 KGHSH, CDR2 LQKENI. The full variable domain, in which reference TRBV18 and TRBJ2-7 provide the parts outside the CDR3, is NAGVMQNPRHLVRRRGQEARLRCSPMKGHSHVYWYRQLPEEGLKFMVYLQKENIIDESGMPKERFSAEFPKEGPSILRIQQVVRGDSAAYFCASSPGQVSYEQYFGPGTRLTVT.

J is TRBJ2-1 and V is TRBV7-2; the TCRdb D gene call, TRBD1, has no DNA to confirm it. This CDR3 comprises 15 residues. The germline CDR1 and CDR2 sequences are SGHTA and FQGNSA. CDR3 in amino acids: CASPFQGQYYNEQFF. The whole variable domain, filled in from reference TRBV7-2 and TRBJ2-1, reads GAGVSQSPSNKVTEKGKDVELRCDPISGHTALYWYRQSLGQGLEFLIYFQGNSAPDKSGLPSDRFSAERTGGSVSTLTIQRTQQEDSAVYLCASPFQGQYYNEQFFGPGTRLTVL.

The V and J genes are TRBV2 and TRBJ2-3; the TCRdb call, TRBD1, lacks DNA for checking. CDR3 length: 16 residues. Germline CDR1 and CDR2: SNHLY and FYNNEI. This CDR3 reads CASSESTGRLTDTQYF.

The chain combines TRBV19 with TRBJ1-6; TCRdb lists TRBD1, though no DNA is available to test this call. The CDR3 runs to 13 residues. From germline, CDR1 is LNHDA and CDR2 SQIVND (reference sequence). The CDR3 reads CASSIGANSPLHF.

V and J are TRBV27 and TRBJ1-1. There are 14 residues in the CDR3. CDR1 MNHEY and CDR2 SMNVEV come from the germline V gene (reference sequence). The CDR3 here is CASSSGMANTEAFF.

This chain links TRBV12-3 or TRBV12-4 with TRBJ2-2; checking the TCRdb D call of TRBD1 is not possible without DNA. The CDR3 totals 16 residues. CDR3: CASSTRTGANTGELFF.

This chain joins TRBV12-3 or TRBV12-4 and TRBJ1-1; lacking DNA, the TRBD1 call made by TCRdb goes unchecked. CDR3 length: 14 amino acids. CDR3: CASSPSPGLTEAFF.

The chain combines TRBV5-1 with TRBJ1-1; TCRdb indicates TRBD1, and absent DNA this call remains unverified. The germline CDR1 and CDR2 sequences are SGHRS and YFSETQ. The CDR3 extends over 14 amino acids. The CDR3 spells CASSLTGVYTEAFF.

The rearrangement joins TRBV29-1 to TRBJ2-3; the D call from TCRdb, TRBD1, cannot be confirmed without DNA. The germline CDR1 and CDR2 sequences are SQVTM and ANQGSEA. The length of the CDR3 is 14 residues. CDR3 protein: CSALREWVADTQYF.